The clone carrying this T cell receptor beta chain was seen a single time. Its antigen remains unidentified. This entry belongs to a study of blood T cell dynamics during melanoma immunotherapy. Across the whole study: Metastatic melanoma patients received first-line pembrolizumab or nivolumab plus ipilimumab.

TCRdb keeps only in-frame clones here, not all; method: immunoSEQ multiplex PCR. This table has approximately 12,000 clones, roughly 91% appearing once. The time point is: pre-treatment baseline. Sampling occurred pretreatment (T0) and at week 3 (W3), after cycle one of checkpoint blockade. At 12 weeks after first infusion, RECIST 1.1 defined response for most patients. The trim removed 4 bases at V and 1 base at J, leaving 5 bases unmatched. Germline assignment: CDR1 SGDLS and CDR2 YYNGEE. CDR3 length equals 15 residues. Findings and limits, study-wide: At W3, later disease-control patients showed bifurcated PBMC repertoire changes, unlike progressors.

The receptor was isolated from a human donor with melanoma. V and J are TRBV9 and TRBJ1-1; 9 bases match TRBD1. The sample in question was blood, obtained from a patient treated with checkpoint blockade. The CDR3 loop reads CASSTLQGANTEAFF. CDR3 DNA: TGTGCCAGCAGCACCCTACAGGGGGCGAACACTGAAGCTTTCTTT.